This record covers a single T cell receptor (beta chain). The sample originates from a study of blood T cell repertoires in COVID-19. Study information: T cells, B-cell-depleted T cells, or PBMCs supplied cDNA or gDNA.

In the original analysis: Counts of nucleated cells, estimated from reference gene primer amplification, were obtained. Sequencing used immunoSEQ multiplex PCR; TCRdb keeps in-frame clones, though not all of them. The V and J calls and clone size were taken over from that table, and D and trimming were inferred from the DNA. The sample shows tens of thousands of clones, roughly four fifths of them seen only once. This CDR3 is built from 16 residues. This TCR came from a man between 60 and 75 years old with acute or convalescent COVID-19. The sample comprised peripheral blood. The chain has TRBV12-2 and TRBJ2-5; no check of the table's D call, TRBD2, against the DNA was made. TRBV12-2 is a known pseudogene. The CDR3 coding sequence is TGTGCAAGTCGCTTTAGACTAGCGGGGGTCCAAGAGACCCAGTACTTC. This gives the protein CASRFRLAGVQETQYF.